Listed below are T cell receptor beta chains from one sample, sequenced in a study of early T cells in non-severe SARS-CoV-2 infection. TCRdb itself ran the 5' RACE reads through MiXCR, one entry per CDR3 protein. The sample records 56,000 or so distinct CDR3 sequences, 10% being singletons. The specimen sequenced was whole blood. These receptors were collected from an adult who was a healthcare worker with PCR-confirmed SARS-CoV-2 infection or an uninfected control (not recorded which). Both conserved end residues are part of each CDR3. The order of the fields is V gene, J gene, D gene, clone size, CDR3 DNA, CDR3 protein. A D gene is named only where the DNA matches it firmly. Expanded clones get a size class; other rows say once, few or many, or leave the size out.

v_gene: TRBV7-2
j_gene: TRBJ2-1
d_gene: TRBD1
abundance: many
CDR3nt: TGTGCCAGCAGCCGGACAGGGCTTAGCACCTACAATGAGCAGTTCTTC
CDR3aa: CASSRTGLSTYNEQFF

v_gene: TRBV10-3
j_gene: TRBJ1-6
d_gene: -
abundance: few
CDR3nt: TGTGCCATCAGTGAGCTCAACTATAATTCACCCCTCCACTTT
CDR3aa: CAISELNYNSPLHF

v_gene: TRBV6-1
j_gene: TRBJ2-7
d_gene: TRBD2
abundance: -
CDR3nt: TGTGCCAGCAGTGCCCTAACTAGCGGTGTTTCCTACGAGCAGTACTTC
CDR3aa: CASSALTSGVSYEQYF

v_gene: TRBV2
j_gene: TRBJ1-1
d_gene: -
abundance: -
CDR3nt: TGTGCCAGCAGTGACTGGACGGCTAACACTGAAGCTTTCTTT
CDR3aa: CASSDWTANTEAFF

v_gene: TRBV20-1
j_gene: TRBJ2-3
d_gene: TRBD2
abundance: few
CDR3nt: TGCAGTGCTGCCCTTCGACTAGCGGGGGACACAGATACGCAGTATTTT
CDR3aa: CSAALRLAGDTDTQYF

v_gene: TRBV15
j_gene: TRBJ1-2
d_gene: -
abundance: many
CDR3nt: TGTGCCACCAGCAGAGAGGAAGGGGATGGCTACACCTTC
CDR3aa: CATSREEGDGYTF

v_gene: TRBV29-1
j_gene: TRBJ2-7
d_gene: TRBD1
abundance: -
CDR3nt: TGCAGCGTTGAATTGGGGACAGGCTACGAGCAGTACTTC
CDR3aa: CSVELGTGYEQYF

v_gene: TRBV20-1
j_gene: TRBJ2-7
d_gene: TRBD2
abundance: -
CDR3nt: TGCAGTGCTAGAGATCGCGGGGGACCCTACGAGCAGTACTTC
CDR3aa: CSARDRGGPYEQYF

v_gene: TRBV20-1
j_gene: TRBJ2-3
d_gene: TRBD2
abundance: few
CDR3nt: TGCAGTGCTTTGACTAGCGGGAGGGCAGATACGCAGTATTTT
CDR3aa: CSALTSGRADTQYF

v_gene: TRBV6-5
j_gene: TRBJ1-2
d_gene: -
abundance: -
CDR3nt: TGTGCCAGCAGCTCCACAGGGTTCGGCGGTGGCTACACCTTC
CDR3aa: CASSSTGFGGGYTF

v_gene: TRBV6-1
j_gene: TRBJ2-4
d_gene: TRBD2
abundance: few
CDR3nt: TGTGCCAGCAGGCCTAGCGGAGCCAAAAACATTCAGTACTTC
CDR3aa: CASRPSGAKNIQYF

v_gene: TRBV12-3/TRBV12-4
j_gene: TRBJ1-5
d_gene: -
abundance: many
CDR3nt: TGTGCCAGCAACCCTCAAGGGAGCAATCAGCCCCAGCATTTT
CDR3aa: CASNPQGSNQPQHF

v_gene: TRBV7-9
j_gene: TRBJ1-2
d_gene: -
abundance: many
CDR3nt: TGTGCCAGCAGCTTACCTAAAGCTACAGGGCCCTATGGCTACACCTTC
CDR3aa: CASSLPKATGPYGYTF